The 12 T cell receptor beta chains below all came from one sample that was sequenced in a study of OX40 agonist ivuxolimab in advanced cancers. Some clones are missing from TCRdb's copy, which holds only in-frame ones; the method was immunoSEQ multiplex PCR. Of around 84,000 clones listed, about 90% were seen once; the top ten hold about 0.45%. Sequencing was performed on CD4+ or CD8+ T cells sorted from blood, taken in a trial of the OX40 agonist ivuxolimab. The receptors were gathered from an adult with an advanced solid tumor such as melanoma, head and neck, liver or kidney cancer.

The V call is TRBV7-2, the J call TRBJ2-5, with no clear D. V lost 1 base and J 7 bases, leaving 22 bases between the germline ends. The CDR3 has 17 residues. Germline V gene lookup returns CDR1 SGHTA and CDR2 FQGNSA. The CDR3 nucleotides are TGTGCCAGCAGCTTAGGGACCCCTGGCAGCCCTCAACGGACCCAGTACTTC. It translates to CASSLGTPGSPQRTQYF.

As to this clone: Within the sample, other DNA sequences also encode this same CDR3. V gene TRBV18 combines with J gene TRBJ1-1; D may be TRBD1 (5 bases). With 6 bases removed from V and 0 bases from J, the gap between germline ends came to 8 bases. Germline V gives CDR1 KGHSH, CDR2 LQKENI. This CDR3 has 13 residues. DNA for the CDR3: TGTGCCAGCTCCCCGGGGGTGAACACTGAAGCTTTCTTT. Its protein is CASSPGVNTEAFF. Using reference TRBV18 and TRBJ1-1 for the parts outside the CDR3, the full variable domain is NAGVMQNPRHLVRRRGQEARLRCSPMKGHSHVYWYRQLPEEGLKFMVYLQKENIIDESGMPKERFSAEFPKEGPSILRIQQVVRGDSAAYFCASSPGVNTEAFFGQGTRLTVV.

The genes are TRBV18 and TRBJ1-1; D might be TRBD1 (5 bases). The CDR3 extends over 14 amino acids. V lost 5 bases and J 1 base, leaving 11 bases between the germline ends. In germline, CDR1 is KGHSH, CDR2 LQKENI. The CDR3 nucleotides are TGTGCCAGCTCAGCGACGCAGGGGAACACTGAAGCTTTCTTT. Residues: CASSATQGNTEAFF.

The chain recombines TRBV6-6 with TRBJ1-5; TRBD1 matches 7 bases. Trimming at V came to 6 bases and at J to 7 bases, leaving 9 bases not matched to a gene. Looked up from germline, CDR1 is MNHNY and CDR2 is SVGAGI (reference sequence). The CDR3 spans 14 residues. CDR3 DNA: TGTGCCAGCAGGAGTACAGGGGTAGGGCAGCCCCAGCATTTT. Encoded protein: CASRSTGVGQPQHF.

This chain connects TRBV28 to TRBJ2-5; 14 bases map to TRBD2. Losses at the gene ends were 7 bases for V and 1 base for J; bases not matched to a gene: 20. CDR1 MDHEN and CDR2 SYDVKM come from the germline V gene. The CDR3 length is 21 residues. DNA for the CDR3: TGTGCCAGCACCGCAACCGGGACTAGCGGGAGAGTTGGGGAGGGCCAAGAGACCCAGTACTTC. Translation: CASTATGTSGRVGEGQETQYF.

CDR3 nucleotides: TGTGCCAGCAGTTTGGACAGAAACACTGAAGCTTTCTTT. Residues: CASSLDRNTEAFF. This chain joins TRBV6-5 and TRBJ1-1, with TRBD1 as a possible D gene (6 bases). Trimming left V 4 bases short and J 2 bases short, with 8 bases between. The germline CDR1 and CDR2 sequences are MNHEY and SVGAGI. The CDR3 loop spans 13 amino acids.

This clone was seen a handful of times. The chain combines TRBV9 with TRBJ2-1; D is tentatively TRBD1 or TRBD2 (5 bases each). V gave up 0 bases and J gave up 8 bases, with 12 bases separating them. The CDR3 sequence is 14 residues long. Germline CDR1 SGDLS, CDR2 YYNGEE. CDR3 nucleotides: TGTGCCAGCAGCGTAGGGGGGATCCGCGATGAGCAGTTCTTC. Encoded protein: CASSVGGIRDEQFF.

The CDR3 nucleotides read TGTGCCAGCAGTGAAGCCGTGGGCTCCGGGGAGCTGTTTTTT. Amino acid sequence: CASSEAVGSGELFF. The V gene is TRBV2, the J gene TRBJ2-2; no definite D call. The V and J ends lost 0 bases and 6 bases respectively, with 8 bases between them. CDR3 length equals 14 residues. The germline CDR1 and CDR2 sequences are SNHLY and FYNNEI.

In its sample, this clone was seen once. The DNA of the CDR3 is TGTGCCAGTGATGCTACAGGGGCGGGTCAGCCCCAGCATTTT. It specifies CASDATGAGQPQHF. V and J are TRBV19 and TRBJ1-5; 7 bases match TRBD1. The CDR3 consists of 14 residues. V dropped 8 bases and J dropped 6; count of bases not matched to a gene: 10. CDR1 LNHDA and CDR2 SQIVND come from the germline V gene (reference sequence). The complete variable domain, with remaining parts taken from reference TRBV19 and TRBJ1-5, reads DGGITQSPKYLFRKEGQNVTLSCEQNLNHDAMYWYRQDPGQGLRLIYYSQIVNDFQKGDIAEGYSVSREKKESFPLTVTSAQKNPTAFYLCASDATGAGQPQHFGDGTRLSIL.

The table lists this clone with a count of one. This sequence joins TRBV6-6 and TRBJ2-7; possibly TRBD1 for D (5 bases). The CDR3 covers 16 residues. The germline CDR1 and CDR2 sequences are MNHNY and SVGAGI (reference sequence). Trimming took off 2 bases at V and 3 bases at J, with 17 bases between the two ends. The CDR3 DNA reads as TGTGCCAGCAGTTACCGACAGACGATCCACCACTACGAGCAGTACTTC. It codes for CASSYRQTIHHYEQYF.

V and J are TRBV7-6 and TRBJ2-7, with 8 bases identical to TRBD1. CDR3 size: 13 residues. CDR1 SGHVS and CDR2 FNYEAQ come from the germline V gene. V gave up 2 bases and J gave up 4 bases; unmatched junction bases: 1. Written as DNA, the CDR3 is TGTGCCAGCAGCTTAAACAGGGGGTACGAGCAGTACTTC. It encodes CASSLNRGYEQYF.

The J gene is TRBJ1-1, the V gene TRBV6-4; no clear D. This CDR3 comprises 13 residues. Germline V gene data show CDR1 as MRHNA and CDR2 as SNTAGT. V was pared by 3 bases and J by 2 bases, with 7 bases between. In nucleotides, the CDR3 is TGTGCCAGCAGTGAACAAGCAAACACTGAAGCTTTCTTT. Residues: CASSEQANTEAFF.